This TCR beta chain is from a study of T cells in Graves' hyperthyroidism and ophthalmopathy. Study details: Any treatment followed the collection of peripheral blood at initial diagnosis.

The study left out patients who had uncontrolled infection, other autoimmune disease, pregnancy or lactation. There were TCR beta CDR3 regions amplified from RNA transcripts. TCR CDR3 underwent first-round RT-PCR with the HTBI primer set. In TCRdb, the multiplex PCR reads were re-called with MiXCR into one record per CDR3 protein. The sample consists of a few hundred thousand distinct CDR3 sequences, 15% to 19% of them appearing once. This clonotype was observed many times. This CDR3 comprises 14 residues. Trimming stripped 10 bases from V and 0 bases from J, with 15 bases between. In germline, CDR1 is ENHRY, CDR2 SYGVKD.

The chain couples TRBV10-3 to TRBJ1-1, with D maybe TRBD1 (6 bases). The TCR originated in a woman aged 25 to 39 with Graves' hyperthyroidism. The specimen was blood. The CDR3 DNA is TGTGCCACCGCGGGGGCGGATATGAACACTGAAGCTTTCTTT. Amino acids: CATAGADMNTEAFF.